The 7 T cell receptor beta chains given below trace back to one sample, sequenced in a study of response to subunit inactivated influenza vaccine. MiXCR was run by TCRdb on the RT-PCR reads, yielding one entry per CDR3 protein. The sample records 700,000 to 800,000 distinct CDR3 sequences, around a sixth being singletons. This sample comprised PBMCs from blood, obtained about 5 days after vaccination. All receptors come from a man aged 50 to 60 who received an inactivated influenza vaccine.

This chain connects TRBV5-1 to TRBJ1-1; D is ambiguous. CDR3 length equals 14 residues. With 3 bases removed from V and 3 bases from J, the gap between germline ends came to 12 bases. Germline V lookup: CDR1 SGHRS, CDR2 YFSETQ. The CDR3 loop reads CASSSEGVYTEAFF. The CDR3 nucleotides are TGCGCCAGCAGCTCCGAGGGAGTTTACACTGAAGCTTTCTTT.

There are a few counts of this clonotype. This sequence joins TRBV4-3 and TRBJ2-7; D is ambiguous. V dropped 4 bases and J dropped 0 bases, with 10 bases sitting between them. The CDR3 runs 14 residues. Germline assignment: CDR1 LGHNA and CDR2 YSLEER. The CDR3 DNA sequence: TGCGCCAGCAGCCCGTTGGTAAGCTCCTACGAGCAGTACTTC. Protein sequence: CASSPLVSSYEQYF.

Many counts were recorded for this clonotype. The J gene is TRBJ2-3, the V gene TRBV29-1; D is unclear. The CDR3 spans 13 residues. Germline CDR1 and CDR2: SQVTM and ANQGSEA. The V end lost 0 bases, the J end lost 2 bases, and 6 bases lay between the germline ends. The CDR3 DNA sequence: TGCAGCGTTGAAGATGGATTCACAGATACGCAGTATTTT. This gives the protein CSVEDGFTDTQYF.

This clonotype has a handful of counts. V gene TRBV24-1 combines with J gene TRBJ2-4, with 10 bases aligning to TRBD1. The CDR3 has 16 amino acids. V lost 3 bases to trimming and J lost 6 bases; unmatched junction nucleotides: 7. In germline, CDR1 is KGHDR, CDR2 SFDVKD. This chain's CDR3 is CATSDTVDRGGNIQYF. DNA of the CDR3: TGTGCCACCAGTGATACCGTGGACAGGGGGGGAAACATTCAGTACTTC.

The rearrangement joins TRBV7-2 to TRBJ1-5; maybe TRBD1 (6 bases). The CDR3 totals 16 residues. Germline-derived CDR1 and CDR2 are SGHTA and FQGNSA. With 1 base removed from V and 6 bases from J, the gap between germline ends came to 16 bases. DNA of the CDR3: TGTGCCAGCAGCTTAGACGGGACACTTTACCCTCAGCCCCAGCATTTT. Residues: CASSLDGTLYPQPQHF.

This chain uses TRBV10-3 with TRBJ2-1; 7 bases match TRBD1. V dropped 10 bases and J dropped 4; count of bases not matched to a gene: 7. This CDR3 spans 13 amino acids. CDR1 and CDR2 from the germline V gene are ENHRY and SYGVKD. The CDR3, as DNA: TGTGCCAATTCAGGGGGTTATTACAATGAGCAGTTCTTC. Protein sequence: CANSGGYYNEQFF.

This clonotype was seen a handful of times. V and J are TRBV2 and TRBJ2-5, with TRBD2 matching 7 bases. V gave up 6 bases and J gave up 4 bases; unmatched junction bases: 5. The germline V gene encodes CDR1 SNHLY and CDR2 FYNNEI. The CDR3 consists of 13 residues. The CDR3 reads CASSPRGSETQYF. As DNA, the CDR3 is TGTGCCAGCAGCCCGCGGGGGTCAGAGACCCAGTACTTC.